The 31 T cell receptor beta chains below were found in one sample sequenced in a study of Graves' ophthalmopathy and Graves' hyperthyroidism. RNA transcripts were the template, and TCR beta CDR3 regions were amplified from them. Second-round multiplex PCR came after first-round RT-PCR with HTBI primers. TCRdb reprocessed the multiplex PCR reads with MiXCR, giving one entry per CDR3 protein. This table holds 300,000 or so distinct CDR3 sequences, about 17% found once. Sequencing used peripheral blood. These receptors all stem from an adult man with Graves' ophthalmopathy.

The sample holds many counts of this clonotype. The chain combines TRBV20-1 with TRBJ2-5; D is possibly TRBD2 (6 bases). CDR1 and CDR2 from the germline V gene are DFQATT and SNEGSKA (reference sequence). Trimming removed 4 bases at V and 5 bases at J, with 14 bases between. This CDR3 region has 13 residues. The CDR3 loop is CSATDPGRETQYF. DNA for the CDR3: TGCAGTGCTACAGATCCAGGGAGGGAGACCCAGTACTTC.

This clonotype has at least ten counts. The chain employs TRBV18 and TRBJ1-2; 10 positions agree with TRBD1. V lost 3 bases, J lost 8 bases, and 9 bases stayed unmatched. CDR1 and CDR2 from the germline V gene are KGHSH and LQKENI. The length of the CDR3 is 15 residues. CDR3 bases: TGTGCCAGCTCACCCATTGCCGACAGGGGGCAAGGCTACACCTTC. Translation: CASSPIADRGQGYTF.

This clonotype was detected many times. The chain joins TRBV12-3 or TRBV12-4 to TRBJ1-1, with TRBD1 as a possible D gene (5 bases). Trimming cost V 7 bases and J 6 bases, with 15 bases left between them. The CDR3 has 13 residues. The CDR3 sequence is CASTKGRTAEAFF. DNA for the CDR3: TGTGCCAGCACCAAGGGGAGGACCGCTGAAGCTTTCTTT.

This clonotype was seen repeatedly, ten times or more. The J gene is TRBJ1-2, the V gene TRBV11-2; 10 nucleotides align to TRBD1. CDR3 size: 16 residues. Trimming took 5 bases from V and 4 from J; bases not matched to a gene: 10. CDR1 is SGHAT and CDR2 is FQNNGV in the germline V gene. The CDR3 is CASSPSPTGGGYGYTF. The CDR3 DNA sequence: TGTGCCAGCAGCCCCAGCCCGACAGGGGGCGGCTATGGCTACACCTTC. The entire variable domain, with the rest obtained from reference TRBV11-2 and TRBJ1-2, is as follows: EAGVAQSPRYKIIEKRQSVAFWCNPISGHATLYWYQQILGQGPKLLIQFQNNGVVDDSQLPKDRFSAERLKGVDSTLKIQPAKLEDSAVYLCASSPSPTGGGYGYTFGSGTRLTVV.

This clonotype was counted ten times or more. The genes are TRBV12-3 or TRBV12-4 and TRBJ2-7, with TRBD2 matching over 10 bases. The V segment lost 6 bases and the J segment 6 bases; nucleotides outside the gene matches: 8. The CDR3 sequence is 14 residues long. CDR3 sequence: CASRRLAGPSEQYF. The CDR3, as DNA: TGTGCCAGCAGGCGACTAGCGGGTCCTAGCGAGCAGTACTTC.

This clonotype was picked up many times. Compared with germline, one end of the junction differs, possibly owing to a read error. The V gene is TRBV24-1, the J gene TRBJ1-5; the match to TRBD1 covers 8 bases. The germline V gene encodes CDR1 KGHDR and CDR2 SFDVKD. This CDR3 comprises 12 residues. The CDR3 region has the DNA TGTGCCACCAGTGATCTTCAGGACAGGGAATTTTTT. Translated, it gives CATSDLQDREFF.

In this sample, this clonotype turned up many times. This chain uses TRBV7-2 with TRBJ2-7; the D call may be TRBD1 or TRBD2 (5 bases each). The germline V gene has CDR1 SGHTA and CDR2 FQGNSA. The CDR3 sequence is 14 residues long. The V end was cut by 5 bases, the J end by 1 base, with 12 bases between. The CDR3 bases are TGTGCCAGCAGCCCGGGACGAACATCCTACGAGCAGTACTTC. Translation: CASSPGRTSYEQYF.

The chain has TRBV13 and TRBJ1-1; D is unresolved. CDR3 length equals 12 residues. Deletions cut 4 bases from V and 5 bases from J, with 8 bases between. Germline-derived CDR1 and CDR2 are PRHDT and FYEKMQ (reference sequence). The chain's CDR3 is CASSSEWTEAFF. The CDR3 bases are TGTGCCAGCAGCTCAGAGTGGACTGAAGCTTTCTTT.

This clonotype came up many times. The chain combines TRBV9 with TRBJ1-1; no clear D gene. Trimming removed 0 bases from V and 1 base from J, with 4 bases in between. Germline assignment: CDR1 SGDLS and CDR2 YYNGEE. This CDR3 has 13 amino acids. The CDR3 loop reads CASSVAGNTEAFF. CDR3 in DNA: TGTGCCAGCAGCGTAGCGGGGAACACTGAAGCTTTCTTT.

Many counts were recorded for this clonotype. This chain links TRBV4-1 with TRBJ1-1; 7 positions agree with TRBD1. Trimming took 4 bases from V and 6 from J; bases not matched to a gene: 17. Germline V lookup: CDR1 MGHRA, CDR2 YSYEKL. The CDR3 spans 17 residues. The CDR3 here is CASSPTGTALQDPEAFF. The CDR3 bases are TGCGCCAGCAGCCCAACCGGGACAGCCTTACAGGACCCTGAAGCTTTCTTT.

This clonotype was detected many times. The chain uses TRBV10-3 and TRBJ2-5; D possibly corresponds to TRBD1 (7 bases). Germline values: CDR1 ENHRY, CDR2 SYGVKD. The ends were cut back, 9 bases at V and 5 bases at J, with 16 bases in the middle. The CDR3 is 13 amino acids. The CDR3 loop is CAMGDRAGETQYF. In DNA form, the CDR3 reads TGTGCCATGGGCGACAGGGCGGGGGAGACCCAGTACTTC.

This clonotype was found many times. V usage is TRBV2 and J usage is TRBJ1-5; tentatively, D is TRBD1 (6 bases). This CDR3 is built from 15 residues. V lost 7 bases and J 2 bases, leaving 15 bases between the germline ends. The germline V gene has CDR1 SNHLY and CDR2 FYNNEI. The CDR3 DNA is TGTGCCAGCAAAAGGCAGGGGTTGGGCAATCAGCCCCAGCATTTT. Amino acid sequence: CASKRQGLGNQPQHF.

This clonotype was found many times. V and J are TRBV29-1 and TRBJ2-5, with D unresolved. CDR1 and CDR2 (germline): SQVTM, ANQGSEA. V lost 3 bases to trimming and J lost 5 bases, with 13 bases between them. The CDR3 extends over 13 amino acids. CDR3 in DNA: TGCAGCGTTGAGACCACGTTTGCGGAGACCCAGTACTTC. It encodes CSVETTFAETQYF.

Ten or more counts support this clonotype. V gene TRBV20-1 combines with J gene TRBJ2-7; D remains ambiguous. V was pared by 3 bases and J by 4 bases, with 10 bases between. CDR3 length: 12 residues. Germline V CDR1 and CDR2: DFQATT, SNEGSKA (reference sequence). CDR3 amino acids: CSASTTGYEQYF. CDR3 DNA sequence: TGCAGTGCTAGCACCACCGGGTACGAGCAGTACTTC.

In its sample, this clonotype was seen many times. A junction boundary mismatches the germline segment, possibly from a read error. This sequence joins TRBV9 and TRBJ2-7; 7 nucleotides align to TRBD2. The CDR3 is 13 residues long. Germline V gene data show CDR1 as SGDLS and CDR2 as YYNGEE. The CDR3 DNA is TGTGCCAGCAGCGTAGGGGACTACGGCGAGCAGTGCTTC. Translated, it gives CASSVGDYGEQCF.

This clonotype was seen only a few times. The chain joins TRBV20-1 to TRBJ1-2; TRBD1 matches 7 bases. CDR3 size: 13 residues. V shed 6 bases and J 5 bases; nucleotides not matched to a gene: 9. Germline lookup yields CDR1 DFQATT and CDR2 SNEGSKA (reference sequence). CDR3 residues: CSAKEGGLYGYTF. The CDR3, as DNA: TGCAGTGCAAAAGAAGGGGGCCTGTATGGCTACACCTTC.

This clonotype was counted many times. The chain links TRBV6-2 or TRBV6-3 to TRBJ2-2; D remains unclear. The CDR3 spans 13 residues. Trimming removed 11 bases at V and 6 bases at J, with 16 bases between. Germline loops: CDR1 MNHEY, CDR2 SVGEGT. The CDR3 DNA follows: TGTGCCCCGGGCCTCGCGGCCGCCGGGGAGCTGTTTTTT. Translating gives CAPGLAAAGELFF.

This clonotype has a count of ten or more. The chain employs TRBV6-5 and TRBJ2-5, with D perhaps matching TRBD1 or TRBD2 (7 bases each). Germline V gene data show CDR1 as MNHEY and CDR2 as SVGAGI. V was trimmed by 6 bases and J by 5 bases, leaving 19 bases between them. This CDR3 contains 15 residues. The CDR3 region has the DNA TGTGCCAGCAGGCTCTCAGGGGGGGAGGGGGAGACCCAGTACTTC. Protein product: CASRLSGGEGETQYF.

In its sample, this clonotype was seen many times. The gene calls are TRBV12-3 or TRBV12-4 and TRBJ2-5, with D maybe TRBD1 (6 bases). Trimming shortened V by 7 bases and J by 4 bases, and 16 bases separated the two germline ends. There are 14 residues in the CDR3. CDR3 DNA: TGTGCCAGCAACCTAGCAGGGGCCGGAGAGACCCAGTACTTC. Protein product: CASNLAGAGETQYF.

This chain connects TRBV12-5 to TRBJ2-4, with D unclear. V was cut by 7 bases and J by 6 bases, with 22 bases left in between. This CDR3 region has 16 residues. Looked up from germline, CDR1 is LGHNT and CDR2 is FRNRAP. DNA of the CDR3: TGTGCTAGTGCCGACCCCCGAAGAGGTCCGGGAAACATTCAGTACTTC. Translation gives CASADPRRGPGNIQYF.

This clonotype was detected ten times or more. The chain uses TRBV7-2 and TRBJ2-7; 11 positions agree with TRBD1. V was pared by 5 bases and J by 2 bases, with 5 bases of the junction left unmatched. Germline CDR1 and CDR2: SGHTA and FQGNSA. The CDR3 is 15 residues long. The DNA of the CDR3 is TGTGCCAGCAGCCGCGTGGGACAGGGGGCCTACGAGCAGTACTTC. The encoded protein is CASSRVGQGAYEQYF. The full variable domain, rest sourced from reference TRBV7-2 and TRBJ2-7, is GAGVSQSPSNKVTEKGKDVELRCDPISGHTALYWYRQSLGQGLEFLIYFQGNSAPDKSGLPSDRFSAERTGGSVSTLTIQRTQQEDSAVYLCASSRVGQGAYEQYFGPGTRLTVT.

This clonotype was seen at least ten times. The chain is built from TRBV28 and TRBJ2-7; TRBD1 agrees at 7 bases. Germline-derived CDR1 and CDR2 are MDHEN and SYDVKM. CDR3 size: 15 residues. J was trimmed by 2 bases and V by 6 bases; bases with no gene match: 10. The CDR3 loop is CASSPIFGQAYEQYF. Here the CDR3 DNA reads TGTGCCAGCAGCCCAATATTCGGACAGGCCTACGAGCAGTACTTC. Using reference TRBV28 and TRBJ2-7 for the parts outside the CDR3, the full variable domain is DVKVTQSSRYLVKRTGEKVFLECVQDMDHENMFWYRQDPGLGLRLIYFSYDVKMKEKGDIPEGYSVSREKKERFSLILESASTNQTSMYLCASSPIFGQAYEQYFGPGTRLTVT.

Many counts were recorded for this clonotype. The J gene is TRBJ2-7, the V gene TRBV5-1, with TRBD1 matching 7 bases. V gave up 4 bases and J gave up 2 bases; unmatched junction bases: 9. The CDR3 loop spans 15 amino acids. Germline V gene data show CDR1 as SGHRS and CDR2 as YFSETQ. For the CDR3, the DNA is TGCGCCAGCAGCCTGCTCGGGACAGAGACCTACGAGCAGTACTTC. Translation: CASSLLGTETYEQYF. The full variable domain, completed using reference TRBV5-1 and TRBJ2-7, is KAGVTQTPRYLIKTRGQQVTLSCSPISGHRSVSWYQQTPGQGLQFLFEYFSETQRNKGNFPGRFSGRQFSNSRSEMNVSTLELGDSALYLCASSLLGTETYEQYFGPGTRLTVT.

The rearrangement links TRBV11-2 to TRBJ2-5; 13 positions match TRBD2. Looked up from germline, CDR1 is SGHAT and CDR2 is FQNNGV. Trimming took 4 bases from V and 1 from J; bases not matched to a gene: 6. The CDR3 covers 17 residues. The DNA for the CDR3 is TGTGCCAGCAGCTACTCCGGGACTAGCGGGATCCAAGAGACCCAGTACTTC. Amino acids: CASSYSGTSGIQETQYF.

This chain links TRBV12-3 or TRBV12-4 with TRBJ1-1; D perhaps matches TRBD1 (6 bases). V lost 7 bases and J lost 4, with 13 bases in between. The CDR3 loop spans 13 amino acids. The CDR3, as DNA: TGTGCCAGCATTCTGAGAGGGGGCACTGAAGCTTTCTTT. Its protein product is CASILRGGTEAFF.

The rearrangement uses TRBV28 and TRBJ1-1, with D perhaps TRBD1 (6 bases). Looked up from germline, CDR1 is MDHEN and CDR2 is SYDVKM. Trimming stripped 5 bases from V and 3 bases from J, with 13 bases between. The CDR3 is 14 amino acids. Here the CDR3 reads CASSAGTLYTEAFF. The DNA of the CDR3 is TGTGCCAGCAGTGCGGGGACATTATACACTGAAGCTTTCTTT.

Many counts were recorded for this clonotype. The V gene is TRBV7-2, the J gene TRBJ1-2; 8 bases line up with TRBD1. The germline gives CDR1 SGHTA, CDR2 FQGNSA. The V segment lost 7 bases and the J segment 6 bases; nucleotides outside the gene matches: 13. The CDR3 sequence is 15 residues long. The CDR3 DNA follows: TGTGCCAGCACCATTACGACAGGGGCAAAACATGGCTACACCTTC. Amino acid sequence: CASTITTGAKHGYTF.

This clonotype was observed many times. The gene calls are TRBV6-5 and TRBJ2-5; possible D gene TRBD2, 6 bases. Trimming took off 0 bases at V and 7 bases at J, with 12 bases between the two ends. The CDR3 has 14 residues. From germline, CDR1 is MNHEY and CDR2 SVGAGI. DNA of the CDR3: TGTGCCAGCAGTTACTCGGGACTTGTACGGACCCAGTACTTC. It specifies CASSYSGLVRTQYF.

This clonotype was detected ten times or more. The chain combines TRBV6-5 with TRBJ1-6; tentative D call: TRBD1 (5 bases). V was trimmed by 6 bases and J by 7 bases, leaving 13 bases between them. Germline-derived CDR1 and CDR2 are MNHEY and SVGAGI. The CDR3 contains 14 residues. CDR3 region: CASSLRVLNSPLHF. DNA for the CDR3: TGTGCCAGCAGCCTCAGGGTCCTAAATTCACCCCTCCACTTT.

In its sample, this clonotype was seen many times. This chain joins TRBV18 and TRBJ2-5; D is uncertain. This CDR3 has 14 residues. The germline gives CDR1 KGHSH, CDR2 LQKENI. Trimming left V 0 bases short and J 5 bases short, with 10 bases between. For the CDR3, the DNA is TGTGCCAGCTCACCACCCGAGATTGGGGAGACCCAGTACTTC. As protein: CASSPPEIGETQYF.

In this sample, this clonotype turned up many times. Because the CDR3 is missing its conserved closing phenylalanine or tryptophan, this is likely a read error. The CDR3 DNA is TGTGCCAGTAGAGGGGACGGTTACGAGCAGTACCTC. Translating gives CASRGDGYEQYL. The chain uses TRBV2 and TRBJ2-7, with D perhaps matching TRBD1 or TRBD2 (5 bases each). The CDR3 spans 12 residues. Germline V lookup: CDR1 SNHLY, CDR2 FYNNEI. Trimming cost V 9 bases and J 4 bases, with 13 bases left between them.